Below are 10 T cell receptor beta chains sequenced from a single sample in a study of identical twins (dated by TCRdb to the mid-2010s). The library was generated by 5' RACE. The instrument was an Illumina HiSeq 2000. Using fastp at Q25 and MiXCR, TCRdb reprocessed the public reads and kept productive beta chains. Rows are combined by CDR3 protein, so each entry shows the most common genes and DNA. The sample includes over 550,000 distinct CDR3 sequences, with under 8.5% observed a single time. The ten most abundant clones make up about 1.6% of the sample. The data were also submitted as part of a second study, on yellow fever vaccine responses in identical twins.

The sample taken for sequencing was PBMCs. The receptors were gathered from a woman aged 18-29 years in good health.

This chain links TRBV15 with TRBJ2-1; 15 positions agree with TRBD2. In germline, CDR1 is LNHNV, CDR2 YYDKDF (reference sequence). This CDR3 region has 15 residues. After removal of 4 bases from V and 8 bases from J, the junction contained 3 bases not matched to a gene. CDR3 sequence reads: CATSTRTSGRDEQFF. The CDR3 bases are TGTGCCACCAGCACTCGGACTAGCGGGAGGGATGAGCAGTTCTTC.

The J gene is TRBJ1-3, the V gene TRBV5-1; no firm D call. Per the germline V gene, CDR1 is SGHRS and CDR2 is YFSETQ. This CDR3 has 15 amino acids. Trimming pared 0 bases from V and 0 bases from J, leaving 7 bases between. The CDR3, as DNA: TGCGCCAGCAGCTTGGCGCCAGTCTCTGGAAACACCATATATTTT. It translates to CASSLAPVSGNTIYF.

This clonotype was seen more than once but under ten times. The CDR3 DNA is TGCAGTGCTAGAGATCGGGCTAGCGGATTCACAGATACGCAGTATTTT. It yields the protein CSARDRASGFTDTQYF. The chain uses TRBV20-1 and TRBJ2-3; 7 nucleotides agree with TRBD2. Germline CDR1 is DFQATT and CDR2 is SNEGSKA (reference sequence). This CDR3 region has 16 residues. The V segment lost 0 bases and the J segment 2 bases; nucleotides outside the gene matches: 8.

This clonotype was found many times. The rearrangement links TRBV11-1 to TRBJ2-1, with TRBD2 matching 8 bases. The germline V gene encodes CDR1 SGHAT and CDR2 FQDESV (reference sequence). V lost 0 bases and J lost 4; bases outside the gene matches: 11. The CDR3 spans 18 residues. The CDR3 DNA follows: TGTGCCAGCAGCTTAGCGGGGAGTAGGACTAGCCGATACAATGAGCAGTTCTTC. Translated, it gives CASSLAGSRTSRYNEQFF.

This chain joins TRBV12-3 or TRBV12-4 and TRBJ2-7, with TRBD2 identical over 10 bases. J lost 4 bases, V lost 5 bases, and 11 bases had no gene match. CDR3 length: 16 amino acids. The CDR3: CASSPLTSGSYYEQYF. DNA for the CDR3: TGTGCCAGCAGTCCGCTGACTAGCGGGTCCTATTACGAGCAGTACTTC.

This clonotype was detected ten times or more. The chain links TRBV6-1 to TRBJ2-3; D not resolved. Trimming pared 6 bases from V and 4 bases from J, leaving 11 bases between. This CDR3 comprises 13 residues. The germline V gene encodes CDR1 MNHNS and CDR2 SASEGT. The CDR3 nucleotides read TGTGCCAGCAGCCCTGGGCCGGCAGATACGCAGTATTTT. This gives the protein CASSPGPADTQYF.

V is TRBV5-1 and J is TRBJ2-3; the match to TRBD2 covers 8 bases. There are 14 residues in the CDR3. V trimming: 0 bases; J trimming: 10 bases; junction bases outside the gene matches: 7. Germline V gene sequence: CDR1 SGHRS, CDR2 YFSETQ. CDR3 in DNA: TGCGCCAGCAGCTTGGTTAGCGGGGACTCGCCGCAGTATTTT. Translating gives CASSLVSGDSPQYF.

To note about this clonotype: A much larger clone lies a single base off, so this may be a read error. This chain links TRBV29-1 with TRBJ2-1, with 10 bases aligning to TRBD2. The CDR3 extends over 15 amino acids. The germline V gene encodes CDR1 SQVTM and CDR2 ANQGSEA. The CDR3 sequence: CSVAASGSSYNELFF. Written as DNA, the CDR3 is TGCAGCGTTGCGGCTAGCGGGAGCTCCTACAATGAGCTGTTCTTC.

This clonotype was seen ten or more times. This chain uses TRBV20-1 with TRBJ2-1; the D is unclear. The CDR3 contains 14 residues. The germline gives CDR1 DFQATT, CDR2 SNEGSKA (reference sequence). Trimming took off 3 bases at V and 3 bases at J, with 12 bases between the two ends. CDR3: CSARETWGYNEQFF. In DNA, the CDR3 is TGCAGTGCTAGGGAGACTTGGGGCTACAATGAGCAGTTCTTC.

This chain connects TRBV10-1 to TRBJ2-5; D gene uncertain. Germline assignment: CDR1 WNHNN and CDR2 SYGVQD (reference sequence). CDR3 length equals 14 residues. Trimming stripped 3 bases from V and 0 bases from J, with 8 bases between. CDR3 sequence (DNA): TGCGCCAGCAGTGAACTGGGTTACCAAGAGACCCAGTACTTC. It encodes CASSELGYQETQYF.